This TCR beta chain was sequenced for a study of beta chain features in type 1 diabetes. The germline V gene encodes CDR1 MNHEY and CDR2 SMNVEV (reference sequence). The CDR3 spans 14 residues. Trimming shortened V by 5 bases and J by 6 bases, and 17 bases separated the two germline ends. The study's findings and limits: Shortening that was moderate but significant affected the TCRB CDR3s of Type 1 diabetes patients in all four CD4+ subsets. There were fewer insertions and more deletions at the VDJ junctions of type 1 diabetes patients.

This clone has only a few counts. The antigen remains unidentified. Purity exceeded 98% in all sorted populations. As every portion of the isolated RNA was reverse transcribed, the sequencing read expressed TCRB transcripts. Naive, central memory and regulatory T cell samples averaged roughly 3.5 million reads. The assay was immunoSEQ multiplex PCR, and TCRdb's table has in-frame clones only and misses some. This table holds 900,000 or so clones, roughly a sixth found once. The receptor was derived from a woman younger than 35 in good health. The chain employs TRBV27 and TRBJ2-7, with D possibly called TRBD1 or TRBD2 (5 bases each). The sequenced material came from naive CD4+ T cells from blood. CDR3 residues: CASSTVGGALEQYF. CDR3 DNA: TGTGCCAGCAGTACGGTTGGGGGAGCCCTCGAGCAGTACTTC.